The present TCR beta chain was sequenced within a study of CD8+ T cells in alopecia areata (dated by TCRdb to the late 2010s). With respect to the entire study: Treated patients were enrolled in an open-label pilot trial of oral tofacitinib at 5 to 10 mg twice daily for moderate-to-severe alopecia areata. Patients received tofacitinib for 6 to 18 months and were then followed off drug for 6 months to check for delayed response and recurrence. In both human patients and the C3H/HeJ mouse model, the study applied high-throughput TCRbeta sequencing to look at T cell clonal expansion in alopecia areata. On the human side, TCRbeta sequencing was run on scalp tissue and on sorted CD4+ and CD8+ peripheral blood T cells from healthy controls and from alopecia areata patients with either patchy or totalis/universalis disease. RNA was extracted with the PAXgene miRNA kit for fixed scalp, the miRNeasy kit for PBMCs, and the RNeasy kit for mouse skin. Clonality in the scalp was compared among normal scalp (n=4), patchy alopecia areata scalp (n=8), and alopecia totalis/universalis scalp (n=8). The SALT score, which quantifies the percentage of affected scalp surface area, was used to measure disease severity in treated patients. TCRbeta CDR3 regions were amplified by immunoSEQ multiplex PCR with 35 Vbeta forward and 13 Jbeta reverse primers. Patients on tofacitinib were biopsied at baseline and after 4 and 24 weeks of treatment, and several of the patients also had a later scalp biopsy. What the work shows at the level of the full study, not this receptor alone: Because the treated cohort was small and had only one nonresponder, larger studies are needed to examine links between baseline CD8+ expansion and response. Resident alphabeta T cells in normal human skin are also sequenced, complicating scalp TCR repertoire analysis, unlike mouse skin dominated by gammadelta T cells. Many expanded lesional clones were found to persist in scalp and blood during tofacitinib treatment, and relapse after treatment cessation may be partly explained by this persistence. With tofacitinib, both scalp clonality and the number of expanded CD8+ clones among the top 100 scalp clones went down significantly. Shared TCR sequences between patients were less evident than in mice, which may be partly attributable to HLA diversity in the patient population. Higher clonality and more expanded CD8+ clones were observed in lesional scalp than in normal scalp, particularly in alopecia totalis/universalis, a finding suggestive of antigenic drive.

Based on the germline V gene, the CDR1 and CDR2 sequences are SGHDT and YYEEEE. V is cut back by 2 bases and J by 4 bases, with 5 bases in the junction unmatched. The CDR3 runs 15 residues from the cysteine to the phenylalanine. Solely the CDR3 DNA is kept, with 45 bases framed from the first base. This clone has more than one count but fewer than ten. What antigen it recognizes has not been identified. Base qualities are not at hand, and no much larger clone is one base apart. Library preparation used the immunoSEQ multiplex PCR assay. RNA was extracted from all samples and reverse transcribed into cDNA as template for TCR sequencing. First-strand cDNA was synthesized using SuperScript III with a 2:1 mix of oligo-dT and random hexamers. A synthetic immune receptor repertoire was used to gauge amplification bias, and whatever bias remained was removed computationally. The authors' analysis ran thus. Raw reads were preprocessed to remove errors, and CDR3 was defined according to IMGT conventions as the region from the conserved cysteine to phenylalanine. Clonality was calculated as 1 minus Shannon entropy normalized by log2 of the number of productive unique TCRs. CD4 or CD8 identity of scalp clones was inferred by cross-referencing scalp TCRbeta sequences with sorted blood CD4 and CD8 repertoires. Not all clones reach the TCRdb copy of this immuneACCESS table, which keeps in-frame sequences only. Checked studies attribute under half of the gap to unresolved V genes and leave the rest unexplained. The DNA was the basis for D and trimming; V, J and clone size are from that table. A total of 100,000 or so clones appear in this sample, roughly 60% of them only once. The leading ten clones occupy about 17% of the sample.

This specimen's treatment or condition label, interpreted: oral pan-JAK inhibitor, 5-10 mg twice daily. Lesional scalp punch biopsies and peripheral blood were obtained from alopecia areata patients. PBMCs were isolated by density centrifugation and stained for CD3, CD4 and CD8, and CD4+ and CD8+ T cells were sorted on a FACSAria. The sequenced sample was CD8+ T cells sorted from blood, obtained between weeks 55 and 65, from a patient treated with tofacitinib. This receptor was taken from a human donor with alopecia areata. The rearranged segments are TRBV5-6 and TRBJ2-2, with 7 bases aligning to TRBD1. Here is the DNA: TGTGCCAGCAGCTTTGGACAGGAGTTCACCGGGGAGCTGTTTTTT. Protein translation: CASSFGQEFTGELFF.